This TCR beta chain emerged from a study of vaccination effects on CD4 cells after COVID-19. Study at large: The median interval between the second dose and post-vaccine sampling was 72 days.

Libraries were prepared by immunoSEQ multiplex PCR; TCRdb keeps only in-frame clonotypes and omits some of them. The data contain about 24,000 clones, 60% to 85% of them singletons. V trimming: 0 bases; J trimming: 8 bases; junction bases outside the gene matches: 11. Germline CDR1 KGHSH, CDR2 LQKENI. This CDR3 spans 16 amino acids. Regarding this clone: The antigen is unknown.

Pools of viral peptides were used by the ViraFEST assay to expand antigen-specific CD4+ T cells ahead of sequencing. On day 10 of culture, CD4+ T cells were separated out. Each participant was administered two doses of either the BNT162b2 or the mRNA-1273 vaccine. Every well got a few million PBMC, which were grown with 10 IU/ml IL-2 and around 10 ug/ml peptides. The sequencing used CD4+ T cells from PBMCs cultured with HCoV-NL63 spike peptides, collected after COVID-19 vaccination. This clonotype was obtained from a human donor who received a COVID-19 vaccine. The V gene is TRBV18, the J gene TRBJ1-1; 8 bases match TRBD1. CDR3 bases: TGTGCCAGCTCACCACCGGGACAGGCCCTTGCGGGGGAAGCTTTCTTT. It codes for CASSPPGQALAGEAFF.